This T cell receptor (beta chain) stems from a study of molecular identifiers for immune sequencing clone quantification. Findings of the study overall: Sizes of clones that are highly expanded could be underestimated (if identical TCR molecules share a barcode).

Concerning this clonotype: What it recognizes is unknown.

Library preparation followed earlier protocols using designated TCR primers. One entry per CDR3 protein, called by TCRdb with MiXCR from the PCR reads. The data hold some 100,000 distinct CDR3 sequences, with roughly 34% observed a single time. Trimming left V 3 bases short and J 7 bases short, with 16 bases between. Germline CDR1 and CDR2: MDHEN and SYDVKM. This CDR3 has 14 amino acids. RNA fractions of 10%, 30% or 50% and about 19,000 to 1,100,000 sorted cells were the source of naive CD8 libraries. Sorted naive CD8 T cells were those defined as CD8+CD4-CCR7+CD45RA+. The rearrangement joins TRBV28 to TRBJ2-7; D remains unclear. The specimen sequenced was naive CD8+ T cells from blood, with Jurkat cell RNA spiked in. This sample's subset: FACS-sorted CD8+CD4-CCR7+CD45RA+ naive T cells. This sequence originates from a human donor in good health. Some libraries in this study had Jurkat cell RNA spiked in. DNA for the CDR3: TGTGCCAGCAGTTTTTTCCGTGGGATCGGGGAGCAGTACTTC. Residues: CASSFFRGIGEQYF.